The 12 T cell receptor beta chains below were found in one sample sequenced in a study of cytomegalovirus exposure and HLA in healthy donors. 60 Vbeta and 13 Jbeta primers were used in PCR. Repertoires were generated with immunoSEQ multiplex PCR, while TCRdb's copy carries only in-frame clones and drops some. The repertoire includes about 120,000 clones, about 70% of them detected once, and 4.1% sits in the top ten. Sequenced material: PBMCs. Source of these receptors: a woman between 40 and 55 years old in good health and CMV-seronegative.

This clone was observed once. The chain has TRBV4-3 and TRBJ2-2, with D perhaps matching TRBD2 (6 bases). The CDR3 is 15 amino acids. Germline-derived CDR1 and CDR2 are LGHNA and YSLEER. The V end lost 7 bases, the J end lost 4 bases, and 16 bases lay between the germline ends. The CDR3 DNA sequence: TGCGCCAGCAACGGAGGGACTCAGTTCACCGGGGAGCTGTTTTTT. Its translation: CASNGGTQFTGELFF.

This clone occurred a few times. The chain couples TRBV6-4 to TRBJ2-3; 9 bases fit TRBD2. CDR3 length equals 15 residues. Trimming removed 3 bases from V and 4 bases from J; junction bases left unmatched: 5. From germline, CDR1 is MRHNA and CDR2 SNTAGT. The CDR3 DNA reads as TGTGCCAGCAGTGATGTGGCGGGGGGGCCAGATACGCAGTATTTT. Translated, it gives CASSDVAGGPDTQYF.

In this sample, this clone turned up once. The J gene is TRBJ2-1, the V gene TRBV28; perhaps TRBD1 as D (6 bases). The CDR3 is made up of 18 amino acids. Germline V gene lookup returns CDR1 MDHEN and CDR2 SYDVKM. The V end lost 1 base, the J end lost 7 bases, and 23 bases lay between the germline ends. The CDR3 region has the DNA TGTGCCAGCAGTTTATACAGTGTAGGTCAGGGGAGTTTGAATGAGCAGTTCTTC. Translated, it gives CASSLYSVGQGSLNEQFF.

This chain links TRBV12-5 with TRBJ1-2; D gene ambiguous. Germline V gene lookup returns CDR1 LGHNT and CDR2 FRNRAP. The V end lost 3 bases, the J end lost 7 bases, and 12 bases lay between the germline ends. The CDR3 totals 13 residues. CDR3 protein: CASGFGGRSGYTF. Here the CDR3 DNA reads TGTGCTAGTGGTTTTGGAGGGAGGAGTGGCTACACCTTC.

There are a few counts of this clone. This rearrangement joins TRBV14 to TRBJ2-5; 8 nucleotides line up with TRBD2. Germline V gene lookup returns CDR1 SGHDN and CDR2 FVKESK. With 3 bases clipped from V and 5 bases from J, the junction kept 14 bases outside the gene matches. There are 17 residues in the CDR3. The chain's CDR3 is CASSHWTPGGPGETQYF. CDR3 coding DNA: TGTGCCAGCAGCCACTGGACGCCGGGAGGGCCAGGGGAGACCCAGTACTTC.

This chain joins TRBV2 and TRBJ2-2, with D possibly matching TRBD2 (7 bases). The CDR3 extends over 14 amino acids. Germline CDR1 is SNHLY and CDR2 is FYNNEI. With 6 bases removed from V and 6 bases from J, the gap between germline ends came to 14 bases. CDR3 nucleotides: TGTGCCAGCAGCCTGGGGGGGGCCTCCGGGGAGCTGTTTTTT. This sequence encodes CASSLGGASGELFF.

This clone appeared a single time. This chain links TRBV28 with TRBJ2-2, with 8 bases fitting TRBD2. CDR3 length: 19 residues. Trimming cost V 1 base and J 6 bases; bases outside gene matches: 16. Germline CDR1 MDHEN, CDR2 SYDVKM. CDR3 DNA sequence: TGTGCCAGCAGTTTATTCCCCCCAGCGGGGGCATTTGGTTCCGGGGAGCTGTTTTTT. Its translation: CASSLFPPAGAFGSGELFF.

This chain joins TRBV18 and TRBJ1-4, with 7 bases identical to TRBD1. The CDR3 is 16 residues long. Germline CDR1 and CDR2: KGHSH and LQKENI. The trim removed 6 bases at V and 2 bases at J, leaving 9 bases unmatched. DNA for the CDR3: TGTGCCAGCTCTCCCAACAGGGGTACGACTAATGAAAAACTGTTTTTT. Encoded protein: CASSPNRGTTNEKLFF.

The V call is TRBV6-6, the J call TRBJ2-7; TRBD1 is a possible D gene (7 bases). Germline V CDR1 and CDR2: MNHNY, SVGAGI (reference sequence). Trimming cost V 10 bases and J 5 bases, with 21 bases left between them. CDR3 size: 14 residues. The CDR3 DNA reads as TGTGCCACCCGGGCGGAGGGGGCGCGAAACGAGCAGTACTTC. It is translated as CATRAEGARNEQYF.

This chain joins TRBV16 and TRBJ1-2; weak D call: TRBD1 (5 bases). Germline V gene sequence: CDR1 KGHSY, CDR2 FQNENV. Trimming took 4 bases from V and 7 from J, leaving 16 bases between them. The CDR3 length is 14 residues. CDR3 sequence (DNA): TGTGCCAGCAGCCCCCCCGGCCAGGGCATTGGCTACACCTTC. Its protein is CASSPPGQGIGYTF.

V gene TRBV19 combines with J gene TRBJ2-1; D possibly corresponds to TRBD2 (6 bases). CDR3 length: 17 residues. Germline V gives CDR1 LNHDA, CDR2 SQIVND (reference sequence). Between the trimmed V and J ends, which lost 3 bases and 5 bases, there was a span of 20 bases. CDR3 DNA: TGTGCCAGTAGTATGGGGGTTGGCGCGGGATCTAACAATGAGCAGTTCTTC. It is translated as CASSMGVGAGSNNEQFF.

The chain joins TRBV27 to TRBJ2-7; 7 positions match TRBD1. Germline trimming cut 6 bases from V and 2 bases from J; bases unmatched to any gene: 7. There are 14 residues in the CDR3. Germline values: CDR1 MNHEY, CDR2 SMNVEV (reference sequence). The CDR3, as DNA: TGTGCCAGCAGGAATGCCGACAGGGCCTACGAGCAGTACTTC. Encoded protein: CASRNADRAYEQYF.